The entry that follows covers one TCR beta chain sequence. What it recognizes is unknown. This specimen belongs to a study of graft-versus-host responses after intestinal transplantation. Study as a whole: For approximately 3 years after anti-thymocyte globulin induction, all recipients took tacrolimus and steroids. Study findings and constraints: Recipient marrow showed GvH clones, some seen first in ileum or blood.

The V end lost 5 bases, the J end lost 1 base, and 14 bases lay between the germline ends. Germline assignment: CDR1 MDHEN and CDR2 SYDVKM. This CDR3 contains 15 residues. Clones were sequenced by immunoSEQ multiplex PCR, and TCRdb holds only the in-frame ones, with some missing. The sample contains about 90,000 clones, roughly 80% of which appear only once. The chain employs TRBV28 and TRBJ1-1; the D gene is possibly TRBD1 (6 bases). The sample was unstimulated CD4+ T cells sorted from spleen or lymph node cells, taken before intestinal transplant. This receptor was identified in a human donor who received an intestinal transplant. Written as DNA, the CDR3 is TGTGCCAGCAGTATACCCCTGACAGGGAACACTGAAGCTTTCTTT. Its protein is CASSIPLTGNTEAFF.